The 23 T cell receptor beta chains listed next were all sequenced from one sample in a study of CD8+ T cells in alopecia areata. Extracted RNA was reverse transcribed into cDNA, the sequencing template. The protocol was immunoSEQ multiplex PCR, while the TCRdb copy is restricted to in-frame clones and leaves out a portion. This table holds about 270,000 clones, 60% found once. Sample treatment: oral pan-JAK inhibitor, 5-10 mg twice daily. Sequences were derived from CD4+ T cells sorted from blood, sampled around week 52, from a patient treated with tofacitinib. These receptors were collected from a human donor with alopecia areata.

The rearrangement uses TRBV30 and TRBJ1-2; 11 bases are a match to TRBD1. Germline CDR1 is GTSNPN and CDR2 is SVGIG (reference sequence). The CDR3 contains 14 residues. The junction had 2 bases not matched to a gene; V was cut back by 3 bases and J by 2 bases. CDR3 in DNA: TGTGCCTGGAGGCGGGACAGGGGGAACTATGGCTACACCTTC. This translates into CAWRRDRGNYGYTF.

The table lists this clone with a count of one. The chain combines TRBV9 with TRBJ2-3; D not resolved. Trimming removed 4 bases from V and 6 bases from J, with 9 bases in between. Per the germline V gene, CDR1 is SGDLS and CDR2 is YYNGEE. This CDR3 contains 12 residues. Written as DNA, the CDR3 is TGTGCCAGCAGCTTTTTGGTGGATACGCAGTATTTT. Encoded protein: CASSFLVDTQYF.

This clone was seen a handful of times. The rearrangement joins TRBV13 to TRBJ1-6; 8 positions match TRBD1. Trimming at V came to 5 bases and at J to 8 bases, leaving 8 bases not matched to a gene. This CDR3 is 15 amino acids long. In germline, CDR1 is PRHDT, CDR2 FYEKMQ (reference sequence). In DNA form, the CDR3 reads TGTGCCAGCAGCAAGGACAGGGCTGGGGATTCACCCCTCCACTTT. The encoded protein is CASSKDRAGDSPLHF.

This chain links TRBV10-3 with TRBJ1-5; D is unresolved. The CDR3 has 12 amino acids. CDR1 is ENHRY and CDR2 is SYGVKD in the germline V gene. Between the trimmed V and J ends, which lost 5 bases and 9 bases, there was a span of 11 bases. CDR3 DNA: TGTGCCATCAGTTACTCAGGCGCGCCCCAGCATTTT. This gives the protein CAISYSGAPQHF.

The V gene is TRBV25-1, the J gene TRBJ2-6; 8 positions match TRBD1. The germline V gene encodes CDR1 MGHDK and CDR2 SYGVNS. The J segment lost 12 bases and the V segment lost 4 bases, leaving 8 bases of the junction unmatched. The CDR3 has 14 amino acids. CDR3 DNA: TGTGCCAGCAGTGTAGGACAGGGAAATTCCGTCCTGACTTTC. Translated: CASSVGQGNSVLTF.

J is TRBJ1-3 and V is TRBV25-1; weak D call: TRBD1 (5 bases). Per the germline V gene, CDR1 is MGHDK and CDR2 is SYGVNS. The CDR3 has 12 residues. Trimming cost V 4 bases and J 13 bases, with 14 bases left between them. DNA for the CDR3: TGTGCCAGCAGTGCCAAGGGGCGACCGATATATTTT. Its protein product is CASSAKGRPIYF. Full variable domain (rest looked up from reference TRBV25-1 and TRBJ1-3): EADIYQTPRYLVIGTGKKITLECSQTMGHDKMYWYQQDPGMELHLIHYSYGVNSTEKGDLSSESTVSRIRTEHFPLTLESARPSHTSQYLCASSAKGRPIYFGEGSWLTVV.

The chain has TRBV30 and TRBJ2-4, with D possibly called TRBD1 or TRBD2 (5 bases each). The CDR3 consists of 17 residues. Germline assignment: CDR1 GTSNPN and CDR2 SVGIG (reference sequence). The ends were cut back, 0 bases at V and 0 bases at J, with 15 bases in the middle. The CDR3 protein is CAWSVGGATLAKNIQYF. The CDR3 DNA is TGTGCCTGGAGTGTTGGGGGTGCAACCCTAGCCAAAAACATTCAGTACTTC.

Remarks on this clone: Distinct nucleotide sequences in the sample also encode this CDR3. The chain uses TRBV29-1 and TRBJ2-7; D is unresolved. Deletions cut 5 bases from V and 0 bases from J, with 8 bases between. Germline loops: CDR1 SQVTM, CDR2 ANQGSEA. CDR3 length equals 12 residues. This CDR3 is CSVRVSSYEQYF. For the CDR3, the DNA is TGCAGCGTTAGGGTGAGCTCCTACGAGCAGTACTTC.

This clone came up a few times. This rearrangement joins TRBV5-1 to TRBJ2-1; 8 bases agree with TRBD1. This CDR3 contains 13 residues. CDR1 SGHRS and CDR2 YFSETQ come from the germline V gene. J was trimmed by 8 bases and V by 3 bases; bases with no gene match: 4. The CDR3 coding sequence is TGCGCCAGCAGCTCCAGGGGGCGGGATGAGCAGTTCTTC. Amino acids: CASSSRGRDEQFF.

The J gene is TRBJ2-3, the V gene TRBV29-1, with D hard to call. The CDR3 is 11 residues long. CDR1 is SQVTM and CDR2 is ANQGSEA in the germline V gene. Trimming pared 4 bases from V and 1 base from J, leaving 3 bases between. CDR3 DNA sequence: TGCAGCGTTGGTGGCACAGATACGCAGTATTTT. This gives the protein CSVGGTDTQYF.

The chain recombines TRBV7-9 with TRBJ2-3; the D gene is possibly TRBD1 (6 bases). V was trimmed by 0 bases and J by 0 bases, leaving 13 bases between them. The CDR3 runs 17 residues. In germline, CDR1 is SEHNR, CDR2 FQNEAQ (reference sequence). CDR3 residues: CASSLAGDTYSTDTQYF. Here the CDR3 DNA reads TGTGCCAGCAGCTTAGCCGGGGACACCTACAGCACAGATACGCAGTATTTT.

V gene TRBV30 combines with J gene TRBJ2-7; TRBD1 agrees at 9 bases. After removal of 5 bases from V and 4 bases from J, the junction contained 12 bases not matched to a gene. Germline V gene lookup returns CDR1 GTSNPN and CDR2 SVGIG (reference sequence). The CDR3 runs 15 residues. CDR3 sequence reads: CAWEYRQGGFYEQYF. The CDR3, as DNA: TGTGCCTGGGAGTACCGACAGGGGGGATTTTACGAGCAGTACTTC.

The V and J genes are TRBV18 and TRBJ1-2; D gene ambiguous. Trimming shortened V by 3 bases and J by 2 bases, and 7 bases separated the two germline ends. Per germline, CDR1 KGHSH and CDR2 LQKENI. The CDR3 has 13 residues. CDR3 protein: CASSPSKNYGYTF. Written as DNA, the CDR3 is TGTGCCAGCTCACCCAGTAAAAACTATGGCTACACCTTC.

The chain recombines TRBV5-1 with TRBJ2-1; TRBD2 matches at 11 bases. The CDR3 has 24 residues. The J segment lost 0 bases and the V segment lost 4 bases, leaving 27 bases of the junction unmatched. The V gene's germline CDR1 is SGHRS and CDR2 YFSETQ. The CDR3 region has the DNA TGCGCCAGCAGCACCCGGAGGAGCGGACAGCTTGGGACTAGCGGACCTAGCTCCTACAATGAGCAGTTCTTC. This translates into CASSTRRSGQLGTSGPSSYNEQFF.

CDR3 DNA sequence: TGTGCCAGTCCCAAGGGATATTTT. Its protein is CASPKGYF. The V gene is TRBV27, the J gene TRBJ1-3; D gene ambiguous. The CDR3 length is 8 residues. The ends were cut back, 9 bases at V and 15 bases at J, with 9 bases in the middle. CDR1 is MNHEY and CDR2 is SMNVEV in the germline V gene (reference sequence).

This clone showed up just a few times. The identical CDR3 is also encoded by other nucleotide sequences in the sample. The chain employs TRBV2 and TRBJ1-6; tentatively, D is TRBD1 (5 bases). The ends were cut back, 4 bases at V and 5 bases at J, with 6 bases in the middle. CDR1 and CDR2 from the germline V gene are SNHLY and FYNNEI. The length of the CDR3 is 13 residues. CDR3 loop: CASSAGNNSPLHF. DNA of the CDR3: TGTGCCAGCAGTGCAGGGAATAATTCACCCCTCCACTTT.

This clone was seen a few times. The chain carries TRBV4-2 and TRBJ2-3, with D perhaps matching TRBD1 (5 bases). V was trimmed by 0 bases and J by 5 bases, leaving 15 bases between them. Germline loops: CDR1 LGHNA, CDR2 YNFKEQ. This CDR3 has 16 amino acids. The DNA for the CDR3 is TGTGCCAGCAGCCAAGATATGGTAGGGGAAAAAGATACGCAGTATTTT. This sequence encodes CASSQDMVGEKDTQYF.

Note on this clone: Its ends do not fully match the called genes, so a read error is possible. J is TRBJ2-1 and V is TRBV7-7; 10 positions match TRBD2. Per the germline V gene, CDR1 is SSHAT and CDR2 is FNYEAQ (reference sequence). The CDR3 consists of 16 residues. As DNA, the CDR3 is TGTGCTAGCAGCGGCCCTCCGGGACTAGCGAGCAATGAGCAGTTCTTC. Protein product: CASSGPPGLASNEQFF.

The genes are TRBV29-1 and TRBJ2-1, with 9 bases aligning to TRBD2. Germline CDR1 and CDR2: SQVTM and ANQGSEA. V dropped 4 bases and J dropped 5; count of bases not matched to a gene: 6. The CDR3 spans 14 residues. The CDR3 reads CSVVGLANNNEQFF. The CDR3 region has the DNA TGCAGCGTTGTAGGACTAGCGAATAACAATGAGCAGTTCTTC.

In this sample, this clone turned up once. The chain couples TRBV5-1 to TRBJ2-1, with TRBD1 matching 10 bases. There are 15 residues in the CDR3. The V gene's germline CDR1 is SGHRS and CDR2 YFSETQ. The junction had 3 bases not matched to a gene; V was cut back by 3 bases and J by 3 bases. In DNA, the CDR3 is TGCGCCAGCAGCTCGACAGGGGGCCTCTACAATGAGCAGTTCTTC. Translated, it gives CASSSTGGLYNEQFF.

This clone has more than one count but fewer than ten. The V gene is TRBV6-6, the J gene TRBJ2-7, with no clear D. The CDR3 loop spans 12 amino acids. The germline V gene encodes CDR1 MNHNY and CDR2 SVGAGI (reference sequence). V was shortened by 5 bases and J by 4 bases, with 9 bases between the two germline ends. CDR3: CASSQPQYEQYF. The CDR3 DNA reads TGTGCCAGCAGTCAACCCCAGTACGAGCAGTACTTC.

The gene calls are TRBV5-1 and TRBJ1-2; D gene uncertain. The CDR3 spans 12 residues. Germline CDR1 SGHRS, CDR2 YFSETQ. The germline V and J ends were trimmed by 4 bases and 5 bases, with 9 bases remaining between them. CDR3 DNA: TGCGCCAGCAGCCCCGGGGAATATGGCTACACCTTC. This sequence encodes CASSPGEYGYTF.

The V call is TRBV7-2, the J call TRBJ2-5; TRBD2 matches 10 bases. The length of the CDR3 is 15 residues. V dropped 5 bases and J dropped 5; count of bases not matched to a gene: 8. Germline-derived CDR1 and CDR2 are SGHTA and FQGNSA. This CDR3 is CASSLQRGGRETQYF. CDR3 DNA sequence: TGTGCCAGCAGCCTCCAGCGGGGGGGCCGGGAGACCCAGTACTTC.